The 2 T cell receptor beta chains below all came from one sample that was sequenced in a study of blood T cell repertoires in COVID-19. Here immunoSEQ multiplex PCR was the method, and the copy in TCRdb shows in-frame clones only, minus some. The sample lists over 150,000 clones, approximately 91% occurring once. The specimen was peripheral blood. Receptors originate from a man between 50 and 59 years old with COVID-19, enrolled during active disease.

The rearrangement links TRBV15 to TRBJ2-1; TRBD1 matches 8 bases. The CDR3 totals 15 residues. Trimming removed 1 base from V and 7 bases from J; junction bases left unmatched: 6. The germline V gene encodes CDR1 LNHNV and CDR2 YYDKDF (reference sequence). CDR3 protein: CATSRAGTGTNEQFF. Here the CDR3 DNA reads TGTGCCACCAGCAGAGCTGGGACAGGCACAAATGAGCAGTTCTTC.

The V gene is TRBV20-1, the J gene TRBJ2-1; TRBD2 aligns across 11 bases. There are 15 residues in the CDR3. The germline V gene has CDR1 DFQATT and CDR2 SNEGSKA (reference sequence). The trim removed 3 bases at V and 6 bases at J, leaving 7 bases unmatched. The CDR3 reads CSASGLAGGRNEQFF. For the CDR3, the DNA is TGCAGTGCTAGTGGGCTAGCGGGAGGACGCAATGAGCAGTTCTTC.